The clone carrying this T cell receptor (beta chain) was detected once. Per germline, CDR1 MDHEN and CDR2 SYDVKM. Trimming took off 5 bases at V and 6 bases at J, with 5 bases between the two ends. The CDR3 covers 10 residues. The sample is drawn from a study of blood T cell repertoires in COVID-19. The wider study: Acute-phase and convalescent COVID-19 samples originated in the United States, Italy and Spain. T cells, B-cell-depleted T cells, or PBMCs provided the cDNA or gDNA that served as material.

As originally analysed: Counts of nucleated cells, estimated from reference gene primer amplification, were obtained. TCRdb's copy holds only in-frame clones and misses some; the assay was immunoSEQ multiplex PCR. V and J calls and clone size are copied from that table; D and trimming were computed from the DNA. Of 200,000 to 300,000 clones in the sample, more than 85% are singletons; the top ten hold more than 6.5%. The source is a woman aged 70-85 years with active or convalescent COVID-19. V usage is TRBV28 and J usage is TRBJ2-7; D gene uncertain. Sequenced sample: peripheral blood. CDR3 protein: CASSTIEQYF. The CDR3 region has the DNA TGTGCCAGCAGTACTATCGAGCAGTACTTC.